This is a list of T cell receptor beta chains from one sample in a study of T-cell reconstitution after alpha-beta-depleted transplantation in children. TCRdb re-called the PCR reads with MiXCR, one entry per CDR3 protein. The repertoire consists of about 72,000 distinct CDR3 sequences, with about 7% occurring once and the leading ten covering 2.5%. The source material was PBMCs from the stem cell graft donor, sampled from the stem cell graft. The receptors originated from a human donor who donated a stem cell graft to a child with acute lymphoblastic leukemia. Both conserved end residues are part of each CDR3. A D gene is named only where the DNA matches it firmly. Some rows mark clone size as missing; the rest say once, few, many or name a class of expanded clone.

clone_size	v_call	cdr3_length	j_call	d_call	cdr3_aa	cdr3_nt
many	TRBV3-1	16	TRBJ1-2	.	CASSHNGPWGNYGYTF	TGTGCCAGCAGCCACAACGGCCCTTGGGGGAACTATGGCTACACCTTC
.	TRBV20-1	14	TRBJ2-7	TRBD1	CSASPWTGLYEQYF	TGCAGTGCTAGCCCCTGGACAGGCCTCTACGAGCAGTACTTC
many	TRBV5-1	13	TRBJ1-1	.	CASSPQQNTEAFF	TGCGCCAGCAGCCCACAGCAGAACACTGAAGCTTTCTTT
.	TRBV19	15	TRBJ2-1	.	CASSIVDYYDNEQFF	TGTGCCAGTAGTATAGTCGACTATTATGACAATGAGCAGTTCTTC
few	TRBV5-8	15	TRBJ2-1	TRBD1	CASSLGDRGSDEQFF	TGTGCCAGCAGCTTGGGGGACAGGGGGAGCGATGAGCAGTTCTTC
.	TRBV11-2	16	TRBJ2-5	.	CASSARQVGRKETQYF	TGTGCCAGCAGCGCACGTCAGGTTGGACGAAAAGAGACCCAGTACTTC
few	TRBV15	18	TRBJ2-2	.	CATSRDLRRGLDAGELFF	TGTGCCACCAGCAGAGATTTAAGGCGGGGATTAGATGCCGGGGAGCTGTTTTTT
.	TRBV11-1	13	TRBJ1-3	.	CASSLEAADTIYF	TGTGCCAGCAGCTTAGAGGCCGCGGACACCATATATTTT
.	TRBV2	18	TRBJ1-5	.	CTFCSKLLGKDSNQPQHF	TGTACCTTCTGTTCGAAACTTCTCGGAAAAGATAGCAATCAGCCCCAGCATTTT
.	TRBV6-2/TRBV6-3	14	TRBJ2-5	.	CASSRDRLQETQYF	TGTGCCAGCAGCCGCGACAGGCTACAAGAGACCCAGTACTTC
many	TRBV4-1	13	TRBJ2-5	.	CASSQAGEETQYF	TGCGCCAGCAGCCAAGCAGGGGAAGAGACCCAGTACTTC
many	TRBV5-1	15	TRBJ1-1	.	CASSLEGAGNTEAFF	TGCGCCAGCAGCTTGGAGGGCGCCGGGAACACTGAAGCTTTCTTT
many	TRBV10-1	11	TRBJ2-7	.	CASSEGYEQYF	TGCGCCAGCAGTGAGGGGTACGAGCAGTACTTC
many	TRBV11-2	12	TRBJ2-7	.	CASTGTHYEQYF	TGTGCCAGCACCGGGACTCACTACGAGCAGTACTTC
many	TRBV20-1	16	TRBJ2-1	TRBD2	CSAPSSGRLQWTEQFF	TGCAGTGCTCCTTCTAGCGGGAGATTACAATGGACTGAGCAGTTCTTC